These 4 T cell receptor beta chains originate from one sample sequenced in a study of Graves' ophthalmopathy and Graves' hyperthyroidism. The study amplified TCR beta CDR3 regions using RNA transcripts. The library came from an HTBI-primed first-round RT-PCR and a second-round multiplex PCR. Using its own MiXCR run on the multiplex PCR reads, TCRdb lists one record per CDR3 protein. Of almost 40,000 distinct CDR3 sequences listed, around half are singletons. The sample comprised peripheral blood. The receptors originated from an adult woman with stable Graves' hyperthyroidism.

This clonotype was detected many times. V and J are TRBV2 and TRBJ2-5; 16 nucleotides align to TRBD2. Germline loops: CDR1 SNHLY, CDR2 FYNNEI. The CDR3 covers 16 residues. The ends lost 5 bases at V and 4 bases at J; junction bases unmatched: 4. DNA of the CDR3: TGTGCCAGCAGTATTGGGACTAGCGGGAGGGTAGAGACCCAGTACTTC. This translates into CASSIGTSGRVETQYF. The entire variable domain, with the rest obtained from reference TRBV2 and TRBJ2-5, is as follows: EPEVTQTPSHQVTQMGQEVILRCVPISNHLYFYWYRQILGQKVEFLVSFYNNEISEKSEIFDDQFSVERPDGSNFTLKIRSTKLEDSAMYFCASSIGTSGRVETQYFGPGTRLLVL.

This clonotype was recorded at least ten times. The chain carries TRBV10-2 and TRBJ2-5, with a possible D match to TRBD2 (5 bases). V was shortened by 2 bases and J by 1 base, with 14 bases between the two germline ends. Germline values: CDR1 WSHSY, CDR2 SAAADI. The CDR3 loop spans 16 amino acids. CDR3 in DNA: TGCGCCAGCAGTGAGGTGGGGAGATTCTCCCAAGAGACCCAGTACTTC. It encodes CASSEVGRFSQETQYF.

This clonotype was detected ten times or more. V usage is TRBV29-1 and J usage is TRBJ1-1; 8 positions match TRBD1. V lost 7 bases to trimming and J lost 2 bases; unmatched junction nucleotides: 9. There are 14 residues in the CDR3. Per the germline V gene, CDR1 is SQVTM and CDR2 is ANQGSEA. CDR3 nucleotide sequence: TGCAGCGCCCGGGACAGGCCCGGTAACACTGAAGCTTTCTTT. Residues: CSARDRPGNTEAFF.

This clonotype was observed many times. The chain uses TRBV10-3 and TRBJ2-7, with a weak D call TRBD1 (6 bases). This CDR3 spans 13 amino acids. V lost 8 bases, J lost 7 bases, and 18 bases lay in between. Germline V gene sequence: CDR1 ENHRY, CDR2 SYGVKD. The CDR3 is CAIRPDSGVEQYF. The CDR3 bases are TGTGCCATCCGTCCGGACAGTGGGGTTGAGCAGTACTTC.